This entry is about one T cell receptor beta chain. The clone's antigen remains unknown. No much larger clonotype is one base removed from it; base qualities were not supplied. The sample belongs to a study of technical replicates of blood from several donors (TCRdb year 2017). Preparation of the library involved the immunoSEQ multiplex PCR assay. TCRdb took this table from immuneACCESS and kept in-frame rearrangements with V and J called. Such tables lack part of the clones; where checked against another copy, unresolved V genes explain under half of the gap, and the rest is unexplained. This sample has around 76,000 clones in its table, and roughly 92% of those were observed once. The ten largest clones take up 0.41% of the sample. Including the terminal cysteine and phenylalanine, the CDR3 comprises 14 residues. The CDR3 DNA has 42 bases and is translated from base 1. Ends trimmed: V by 1 base, J by 8 bases; bases unmatched to a gene: 3. The germline V gene specifies LGHNA as CDR1 and YNFKEQ as CDR2.

The sequenced sample was T cells isolated from PBMCs. The chain links TRBV4-2 with TRBJ2-1; 9 bases in the junction line up with TRBD2. The receptor's source is a human donor in good health. CDR3 region: CASSQVVAGDEQFF. Read as DNA, the sequence is TGTGCCAGCAGCCAAGTGGTAGCGGGAGATGAGCAGTTCTTC.